This T cell receptor (beta chain) stems from a study of OX40 agonist ivuxolimab in advanced cancers. Study overall: The patients got ivuxolimab, which is an agonistic anti-OX40 (CD134) antibody. Three partial responders included one hepatocellular carcinoma patient and two cutaneous melanoma patients.

A word on this clone: Its antigen remains unidentified.

The CDR3 covers 15 residues. Trimming stripped 2 bases from V and 2 bases from J, with 12 bases between. Germline-derived CDR1 and CDR2 are SGHAT and FQDESV (reference sequence). TCRdb keeps only in-frame clones here, not all; method: immunoSEQ multiplex PCR. The table has about 68,000 clones, over 80% seen once. Findings and limits, study-wide: Mean expanded clone counts were higher in CD8+ than CD4+ T cells.

The chain joins TRBV11-1 to TRBJ2-5; D is unresolved. The specimen was CD4+ or CD8+ T cells sorted from blood, collected in a trial of the OX40 agonist ivuxolimab. The clonotype originates from an adult with an advanced solid tumor such as melanoma, head and neck, liver or kidney cancer. This CDR3 reads CASSLNPARQETQYF. The CDR3, as DNA: TGTGCCAGCAGCTTAAACCCCGCTAGGCAAGAGACCCAGTACTTC.